The 15 T cell receptor beta chains listed next were all sequenced from one sample in a study of beta chain features in type 1 diabetes. Sequenced material consisted of expressed TCRB transcripts (all of the isolated RNA was reverse transcribed). Clones were read by immunoSEQ multiplex PCR, and TCRdb kept only the in-frame ones, dropping some. The sample consists of roughly 500,000 clones, roughly 10% of them appearing once. What was sequenced was naive CD4+ T cells from blood. Receptors were obtained from a woman aged 18-29 years in good health.

This sequence joins TRBV7-9 and TRBJ1-3; D gene unclear. CDR1 SEHNR and CDR2 FQNEAQ come from the germline V gene (reference sequence). Trimming cost V 6 bases and J 1 base, with 13 bases left between them. CDR3 size: 15 residues. The CDR3 region is CASSPQRRSGNTIYF. The CDR3 DNA is TGTGCCAGCAGTCCCCAGAGGAGGTCTGGAAACACCATATATTTT.

CDR3 sequence (DNA): TGTGCCAGCAGCCGGGACAGGGACTACGAGCAGTACGTC. Protein product: CASSRDRDYEQYV. The chain employs TRBV28 and TRBJ2-7; 9 nucleotides agree with TRBD1. This CDR3 is built from 13 residues. J was trimmed by 3 bases and V by 6 bases; bases with no gene match: 3. Germline values: CDR1 MDHEN, CDR2 SYDVKM.

With respect to this clone: Compared with germline, one end of the junction differs, possibly owing to a read error. CDR3 region: CASSFGGGTDTQYF. The CDR3, as DNA: TGTGCTAGCAGCTTTGGCGGGGGAACAGATACGCAGTATTTT. V gene TRBV7-7 combines with J gene TRBJ2-3, with 7 positions matching TRBD2. The length of the CDR3 is 14 residues. Looked up from germline, CDR1 is SSHAT and CDR2 is FNYEAQ (reference sequence).

This clone has a handful of counts. This rearrangement joins TRBV5-4 to TRBJ2-3; D is perhaps TRBD1 (5 bases). Trimming left V 2 bases short and J 3 bases short, with 10 bases between. CDR1 SGHNT and CDR2 YYREEE come from the germline V gene (reference sequence). The length of the CDR3 is 14 residues. In nucleotides, the CDR3 is TGTGCCAGCAGCTTCGTACAGGAAACAGATACGCAGTATTTT. Residues: CASSFVQETDTQYF.

This chain joins TRBV5-1 and TRBJ2-7, with 13 bases identical to TRBD2. Germline-derived CDR1 and CDR2 are SGHRS and YFSETQ. There are 15 residues in the CDR3. The trim removed 3 bases at V and 4 bases at J, leaving 4 bases unmatched. The CDR3 bases are TGCGCCAGCAGCTCCGAGACTAGCGGGAGGTACGAGCAGTACTTC. It encodes CASSSETSGRYEQYF.

This rearrangement joins TRBV29-1 to TRBJ1-5; 9 bases line up with TRBD1. The CDR3 contains 11 residues. Germline-derived CDR1 and CDR2 are SQVTM and ANQGSEA. The V gene end was trimmed by 7 bases and the J gene end by 11 bases; junction bases not matched to a gene: 6. The CDR3 DNA reads TGCAGCGCTGGGGGACAGGGAGCCCAGCATTTT. Its protein product is CSAGGQGAQHF.

This clone has a handful of counts. This chain connects TRBV30 to TRBJ2-1; D may be TRBD1 or TRBD2 (5 bases each). CDR3 length: 13 residues. The V end lost 3 bases, the J end lost 6 bases, and 12 bases lay between the germline ends. Germline V CDR1 and CDR2: GTSNPN, SVGIG (reference sequence). CDR3 region: CAWSGARGNEQFF. In DNA, the CDR3 is TGTGCCTGGAGCGGAGCGAGGGGCAATGAGCAGTTCTTC.

This clone was seen only a few times. V usage is TRBV29-1 and J usage is TRBJ2-7; 7 bases agree with TRBD1. In germline, CDR1 is SQVTM, CDR2 ANQGSEA. V trimming: 7 bases; J trimming: 0 bases; junction bases outside the gene matches: 9. This CDR3 has 14 amino acids. This CDR3 reads CSARAAGGSYEQYF. The CDR3 DNA is TGCAGCGCTAGGGCCGCAGGGGGCTCCTACGAGCAGTACTTC.

The chain links TRBV30 to TRBJ2-5; 10 bases match TRBD2. Germline CDR1 and CDR2: GTSNPN and SVGIG (reference sequence). V gave up 1 base and J gave up 2 bases; unmatched junction bases: 13. There are 18 residues in the CDR3. The CDR3 loop is CAWSGLAGVVGYQETQYF. In DNA, the CDR3 is TGTGCCTGGAGTGGGCTAGCGGGAGTAGTAGGGTATCAAGAGACCCAGTACTTC.

The rearrangement uses TRBV9 and TRBJ2-2; a possible D gene is TRBD1 (6 bases). Germline CDR1 and CDR2: SGDLS and YYNGEE. Trimming took off 4 bases at V and 6 bases at J, with 10 bases between the two ends. The CDR3 length is 13 residues. The CDR3 spells CASSLQGAGELFF. The CDR3 DNA reads TGTGCCAGCAGCCTACAGGGCGCCGGGGAGCTGTTTTTT. Filled out from reference TRBV9 and TRBJ2-2, the complete variable domain reads DSGVTQTPKHLITATGQRVTLRCSPRSGDLSVYWYQQSLDQGLQFLIQYYNGEERAKGNILERFSAQQFPDLHSELNLSSLELGDSALYFCASSLQGAGELFFGEGSRLTVL.

The chain has TRBV5-1 and TRBJ2-7, with 8 positions matching TRBD2. The CDR3 is 16 residues long. Losses at the gene ends were 0 bases for V and 2 bases for J; bases not matched to a gene: 7. Germline values: CDR1 SGHRS, CDR2 YFSETQ. CDR3 DNA: TGCGCCAGCAGCTTGGTGGCGGGAGGATTCACCTACGAGCAGTACTTC. Translated: CASSLVAGGFTYEQYF.

The rearrangement joins TRBV19 to TRBJ1-4; D call uncertain. V lost 2 bases and J lost 5, with 9 bases in between. This CDR3 is 14 amino acids long. Germline CDR1 is LNHDA and CDR2 is SQIVND (reference sequence). In DNA form, the CDR3 reads TGTGCCAGTAGTATAAAACGGCAAAATGAAAAACTGTTTTTT. Its protein is CASSIKRQNEKLFF.

With respect to this clone: In the same sample, other DNA sequences code for this CDR3. DNA for the CDR3: TGTGCCAGCAGCTTAGCTGGACTACAAGAGACCCAGTACTTC. This sequence encodes CASSLAGLQETQYF. The chain is built from TRBV7-2 and TRBJ2-5, with a weak D call TRBD2 (6 bases). Germline CDR1 is SGHTA and CDR2 is FQGNSA. V shed 0 bases and J shed 2 bases, with 7 bases lying between them. This CDR3 spans 14 amino acids.

This clone was counted only a few times. The rearrangement links TRBV29-1 to TRBJ1-2; D is possibly TRBD1 (6 bases). CDR3 length: 14 amino acids. Trimming took 5 bases from V and 8 from J, leaving 21 bases between them. The germline V gene encodes CDR1 SQVTM and CDR2 ANQGSEA. CDR3 coding DNA: TGCAGCGTTAATGGGGGCGGCAGGGAAAAGGGCTACACCTTC. Translated: CSVNGGGREKGYTF.

This clone has a handful of counts. This rearrangement joins TRBV7-2 to TRBJ2-7; 10 bases match TRBD2. The length of the CDR3 is 13 residues. V was pared by 5 bases and J by 7 bases, with 5 bases of the junction left unmatched. The germline CDR1 and CDR2 sequences are SGHTA and FQGNSA. The CDR3: CASSTKREGEQYF. The CDR3 DNA sequence: TGTGCCAGCAGCACGAAGCGGGAGGGGGAGCAGTACTTC.